This is a list of T cell receptor beta chains from one sample in a study of OX40 agonist ivuxolimab in advanced cancers. TCRdb's copy holds only in-frame clones and misses some; the assay was immunoSEQ multiplex PCR. This sample has about 32,000 clones, with roughly 90% found just once. The specimen was CD4+ or CD8+ T cells sorted from blood, collected in a trial of the OX40 agonist ivuxolimab. Receptor source: an adult with an advanced solid tumor such as melanoma, head and neck, liver or kidney cancer. The conserved cysteine and the conserved F or W are not part of the CDR3 here.

J gene | V gene | CDR3 protein
TRBJ2-7 | TRBV4-1 | ASSLGLAGEYEQY
TRBJ2-6 | TRBV6-1 | ASSDGDGANVLT
TRBJ1-1 | TRBV4-1 | ASSRMVMVMNTEAF
TRBJ2-1 | TRBV2 | ASTMDRTARYNEQF
TRBJ2-3 | TRBV7-9 | ASRGTADTQY
TRBJ2-3 | TRBV10-1 | ASRVSTDTQY
TRBJ2-7 | TRBV27 | ASRGGFVQYEQY
TRBJ2-7 | TRBV4-1 | ASSPGALGFEQY
TRBJ2-3 | TRBV7-9 | ASSSGLAGGSASDTQY
TRBJ2-1 | TRBV7-8 | ASSRGSYNEQF
TRBJ1-5 | TRBV28 | ASTPVGNQPQH